This is a list of T cell receptor beta chains from one sample in a study of blood T cell repertoires in COVID-19. The table came from immunoSEQ multiplex PCR; TCRdb's copy has only in-frame clones and leaves some out. The data contain some 250,000 clones, roughly 80% of them seen just once; the ten biggest clones take up approximately 3.5%. The sample consisted of peripheral blood. These TCRs come from a woman under 30 with acute or convalescent COVID-19. The CDR3 runs from the conserved cysteine through the conserved F or W. Each record gives: clone size, J gene, D gene, V gene, CDR3 protein, CDR3 DNA. A D gene is named only where the DNA matches it firmly. Rows may omit the clone size; those that give it use once, few, many or a size class.

. TRBJ2-7 TRBD1 TRBV19 CASSTGQGIWRPYEQYF TGTGCCAGTAGTACAGGACAGGGGATATGGCGGCCCTACGAGCAGTACTTC
once TRBJ2-3 . TRBV9 CASSGGTDTDTQYF TGTGCCAGCAGCGGCGGGACAGACACAGATACGCAGTATTTT
. TRBJ1-6 . TRBV2 CASSAQGPPLHF TGTGCCAGCAGTGCCCAGGGCCCACCCCTCCACTTT
. TRBJ2-7 . TRBV4-2 CASSQGGMYEQYF TGTGCCAGCAGCCAAGGCGGGATGTACGAGCAGTACTTC
. TRBJ2-1 . TRBV5-6 CASSLRGYNEQFF TGTGCCAGCAGCTTGCGGGGCTACAATGAGCAGTTCTTC
. TRBJ1-5 . TRBV29-1 CSVETQRDQPQHF TGCAGCGTTGAGACACAGCGGGATCAGCCCCAGCATTTT
few TRBJ1-5 . TRBV28 CASRPTGSIQPQHF TGTGCCAGCAGGCCTACAGGGTCGATTCAGCCCCAGCATTTT
few TRBJ2-2 TRBD1 TRBV25-1 CASSDGTGFTGELFF TGTGCCAGCAGTGATGGGACAGGGTTTACCGGGGAGCTGTTTTTT
. TRBJ1-1 . TRBV5-1 CASSFQGGDTEAFF TGCGCCAGCAGCTTCCAGGGCGGGGACACTGAAGCTTTCTTT
. TRBJ2-7 TRBD1 TRBV7-9 CASSPRTGETYEQYF TGTGCCAGCAGCCCGCGGACAGGGGAGACTTACGAGCAGTACTTC
. TRBJ2-7 TRBD2 TRBV11-3 CASSRGTSGYEQYF TGTGCCAGCAGCCGGGGAACTAGCGGTTACGAGCAGTACTTC
. TRBJ2-1 TRBD2 TRBV24-1 CATSDPGTSYINEQFF TGTGCCACCAGTGACCCCGGGACTAGTTATATCAATGAGCAGTTCTTC
. TRBJ2-7 TRBD1 TRBV13 CASSLGLTGQVNYEQYF TGTGCCAGCAGCTTAGGATTGACGGGACAGGTAAACTACGAGCAGTACTTC
. TRBJ1-2 . TRBV28 CASSLISGYGYTF TGTGCCAGCAGTTTAATTTCAGGCTATGGCTACACCTTC
. TRBJ2-2 TRBD2 TRBV6-6 CASSRLARAGLFF TGTGCCAGCAGTAGACTAGCACGGGCCGGGCTGTTTTTT
. TRBJ1-5 . TRBV19 CASSTGGRTPQHF TGTGCCAGTAGTACGGGGGGCAGGACCCCCCAGCATTTT
. TRBJ1-2 TRBD1 TRBV19 CASIPGQAYGYTF TGTGCCAGTATTCCCGGACAGGCCTATGGCTACACCTTC
. TRBJ1-2 TRBD1 TRBV18 CASSPQGQGVGYGYTF TGTGCCAGCTCACCACAGGGACAGGGGGTTGGCTATGGCTACACCTTC
. TRBJ2-3 TRBD2 TRBV7-2 CASSLRRLAGSTDTQYF TGTGCCAGCAGCCTCCGCAGACTAGCGGGTAGCACAGATACGCAGTATTTT
. TRBJ1-1 . TRBV19 CASSTGRGGTEAFF TGTGCCAGTAGTACCGGCCGGGGGGGCACTGAAGCTTTCTTT
. TRBJ1-1 TRBD1 TRBV7-9 CASSLGTGIMNTEAFF TGTGCCAGCAGCCTGGGGACAGGGATCATGAACACTGAAGCTTTCTTT
few TRBJ1-2 . TRBV3-1/TRBV3-2 CASSQAGSMAYGYTF TGTGCCAGCAGCCAAGCAGGCTCGATGGCCTATGGCTACACCTTC
. TRBJ2-7 TRBD1 TRBV3-1/TRBV3-2 CASSPSPWDRESSYEQYF TGTGCCAGCAGCCCAAGCCCCTGGGACAGGGAGAGCTCCTACGAGCAGTACTTC
. TRBJ1-5 TRBD1 TRBV30 CAWSTRTGWNQPQHF TGTGCCTGGAGTACGCGGACAGGGTGGAATCAGCCCCAGCATTTT
. TRBJ1-2 TRBD1 TRBV5-6 CASSPGTGHGYTF TGTGCCAGCAGCCCTGGGACAGGGCACGGCTACACCTTC
. TRBJ2-1 . TRBV12-5 CASGQGLAEQFF TGTGCTAGTGGTCAAGGGCTAGCGGAGCAGTTCTTC
. TRBJ2-5 TRBD2 TRBV30 CAWSRGRGKTQYF TGTGCCTGGAGTCGCGGGAGGGGAAAGACCCAGTACTTC
. TRBJ1-1 . TRBV11-2 CASSLFRGVLGTEAFF TGTGCCAGCAGCTTATTCAGGGGCGTTCTGGGCACTGAAGCTTTCTTT
. TRBJ2-3 TRBD2 TRBV27 CASSVVWPSGRQDTQYF TGTGCCAGCAGTGTGGTGTGGCCTAGCGGGAGACAAGATACGCAGTATTTT
. TRBJ2-3 . TRBV10-3 CAISESGVEDTQYF TGTGCCATCAGTGAGTCAGGGGTTGAAGATACGCAGTATTTT
. TRBJ2-7 TRBD1 TRBV5-6 CASSLRWGTGFPRGYEQYF TGTGCCAGCAGCCTCCGGTGGGGGACAGGGTTCCCTCGGGGCTACGAGCAGTACTTC
. TRBJ1-1 . TRBV12-3/TRBV12-4 CASSLLGGAEAFF TGTGCCAGCAGCCTTTTAGGGGGGGCTGAAGCTTTCTTT
many TRBJ1-5 . TRBV19 CASSKGDSNQPQHF TGTGCCAGTAGTAAGGGGGATAGCAATCAGCCCCAGCATTTT
once TRBJ2-5 TRBD1 TRBV6-5 CASSRTGSETQYF TGTGCCAGCAGTAGGACAGGTTCAGAGACCCAGTACTTC
. TRBJ2-3 TRBD2 TRBV11-2 CASSLDRGGLISDTQYF TGTGCCAGCAGCTTAGATCGGGGGGGGCTAATTTCAGATACGCAGTATTTT
. TRBJ2-1 . TRBV20-1 CSAGSGNEQFF TGCAGTGCTGGTAGCGGAAATGAGCAGTTCTTC
. TRBJ2-2 TRBD2 TRBV6-5 CASSRLAGGAGELFF TGTGCCAGCAGCCGACTAGCGGGAGGTGCCGGGGAGCTGTTTTTT
once TRBJ2-7 TRBD2 TRBV28 CASSIRTSGRLEQYF TGTGCCAGCAGTATACGGACTAGCGGGAGACTCGAGCAGTACTTC
. TRBJ2-6 . TRBV4-2 CASSQGGGRGTPGANVLTF TGTGCCAGCAGCCAAGGAGGAGGCAGGGGTACTCCTGGGGCCAACGTCCTGACTTTC
few TRBJ1-4 TRBD1 TRBV5-1 CASSLLGEPGQAEKLFF TGCGCCAGCAGCTTGTTGGGGGAACCTGGACAGGCGGAAAAACTGTTTTTT
. TRBJ2-3 TRBD2 TRBV28 CASRTQRLAEHTDTQYF TGTGCCAGCAGGACCCAGAGACTAGCGGAACACACAGATACGCAGTATTTT
. TRBJ2-1 . TRBV5-1 CASSLASEAFNEQFF TGCGCCAGCAGCTTGGCTAGCGAGGCCTTTAATGAGCAGTTCTTC
. TRBJ2-6 TRBD2 TRBV6-2/TRBV6-3 CASSYASGRARGGANVLTF TGTGCCAGCAGTTACGCTAGCGGGAGGGCGAGAGGTGGGGCCAACGTCCTGACTTTC
. TRBJ1-5 . TRBV6-6 CASSPGSSNQPQHF TGTGCCAGCAGTCCCGGGTCTAGCAATCAGCCCCAGCATTTT
. TRBJ2-7 TRBD2 TRBV10-3 CAAGTSDMYEQYF TGTGCCGCCGGGACTAGCGACATGTACGAGCAGTACTTC
. TRBJ2-6 . TRBV15 CATSRVSGSFSGANVLTF TGTGCCACCAGCAGAGTGTCCGGGAGTTTTTCTGGGGCCAACGTCCTGACTTTC
once TRBJ1-6 TRBD1 TRBV29-1 CSTPGGVRYSPLHF TGCAGCACGCCAGGGGGCGTCAGGTATTCACCCCTCCACTTT
. TRBJ2-1 . TRBV28 CASSLRLVRYNEQFF TGTGCCAGCAGTTTGAGGTTGGTCCGTTACAATGAGCAGTTCTTC
. TRBJ2-7 TRBD2 TRBV5-1 CASSFAPGGQYEQYF TGCGCCAGCAGCTTCGCCCCGGGAGGTCAGTACGAGCAGTACTTC
. TRBJ1-1 TRBD1 TRBV5-1 CASSVRQGALTEAFF TGCGCCAGCAGCGTTCGACAGGGGGCCTTGACTGAAGCTTTCTTT
few TRBJ1-2 . TRBV19 CASSRVSLANYGYTF TGTGCCAGTAGCCGGGTCTCGTTAGCTAACTATGGCTACACCTTC
many TRBJ2-5 . TRBV3-1/TRBV3-2 CASSQDLWRNPVGGETQYF TGTGCCAGCAGCCAAGATTTATGGAGGAACCCCGTGGGGGGAGAGACCCAGTACTTC
. TRBJ1-5 . TRBV7-9 CASSFGGVNQPQHF TGTGCCAGCAGCTTCGGAGGGGTGAATCAGCCCCAGCATTTT
few TRBJ2-3 . TRBV7-2 CASSLGLDADTQYF TGTGCCAGCAGCTTAGGACTTGACGCAGATACGCAGTATTTT
. TRBJ2-1 . TRBV27 CASSSPSSYNEQFF TGTGCCAGCAGTTCGCCGAGCTCCTACAATGAGCAGTTCTTC
. TRBJ2-7 TRBD2 TRBV27 CASSLRSGLGDNEQYF TGTGCCAGCAGTTTACGGTCGGGACTAGGGGACAACGAGCAGTACTTC
. TRBJ1-6 . TRBV7-2 CASSLVLGGEGSPLHF TGTGCCAGCAGCTTAGTATTAGGGGGGGAGGGATCACCCCTCCACTTT
. TRBJ2-7 TRBD2 TRBV19 CASSPGTSGTGGQYF TGTGCCAGTAGTCCCGGGACTAGCGGGACCGGGGGGCAGTACTTC
once TRBJ1-5 . TRBV16 CASSQDTFDQPQHF TGTGCCAGCAGCCAAGACACTTTCGATCAGCCCCAGCATTTT
once TRBJ2-7 TRBD1 TRBV4-1 CASGRDSYEQYF TGCGCCAGCGGCCGGGACAGCTACGAGCAGTACTTC